Each of the 4 T cell receptor beta chains below was sequenced from the same sample in a study of shared clonotypes between healthy human individuals. TCRdb's copy holds only in-frame clones and misses some; the assay was immunoSEQ multiplex PCR. The table shows around 1,100,000 clones, with 60% to 85% occurring only once. The sequencing sample was made of memory CD4+ T cells from PBMCs. Indicated subset: CD45RA-negative fraction. The receptors stem from a man between 18 and 35 years old in good health. Some clones in this sample may be carry-over from other donors' samples.

This chain links TRBV4-1 with TRBJ2-7; 8 bases are shared with TRBD2. J was trimmed by 3 bases and V by 4 bases; bases with no gene match: 5. Germline CDR1 and CDR2: MGHRA and YSYEKL. The CDR3 runs 14 residues. The CDR3 sequence is CASSLLAAGYEQYF. DNA for the CDR3: TGCGCCAGCAGCCTACTAGCGGCTGGCTACGAGCAGTACTTC.

A few counts support this clone. This chain uses TRBV2 with TRBJ1-5; 8 bases are shared with TRBD1. V shed 8 bases, J shed 6 bases, and the junction held 3 bases outside the gene matches. Germline V gene lookup returns CDR1 SNHLY and CDR2 FYNNEI. The CDR3 loop spans 12 amino acids. The CDR3: CASQGAGQPQHF. The CDR3 DNA is TGTGCCAGCCAGGGGGCAGGTCAGCCCCAGCATTTT.

In the case of this clone: Being one base from a much bigger clone, this may be a read error. The chain has TRBV25-1 and TRBJ2-3; D might be TRBD2 (5 bases). CDR3 length: 15 residues. Looked up from germline, CDR1 is MGHDK and CDR2 is SYGVNS. V lost 3 bases and J lost 1, with 11 bases in between. The chain's CDR3 is CASSDPRRGTDTQYF. CDR3 DNA: TGTGCCAGCAGTGACCCTAGGCGGGGCACAGATACGCAGTATTTT.

The gene calls are TRBV16 and TRBJ1-1, with D maybe TRBD1 (5 bases). Germline V gene data show CDR1 as KGHSY and CDR2 as FQNENV. The V end was cut by 4 bases, the J end by 7 bases, with 25 bases between. This CDR3 is built from 17 residues. In DNA, the CDR3 is TGTGCCAGCAGCCCCCGATCGCCGAGACAGATTAGGTTTGAAGCTTTCTTT. Protein: CASSPRSPRQIRFEAFF.